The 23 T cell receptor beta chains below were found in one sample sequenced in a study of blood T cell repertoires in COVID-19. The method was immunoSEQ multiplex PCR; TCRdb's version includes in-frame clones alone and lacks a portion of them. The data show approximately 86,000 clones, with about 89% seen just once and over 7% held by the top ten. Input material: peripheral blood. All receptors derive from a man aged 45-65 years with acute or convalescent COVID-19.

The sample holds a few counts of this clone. For the CDR3, the DNA is TGTGCCAGCTACGAGGGACAGGGGGCGCCCTACGAGCAGTACGTC. Translated: CASYEGQGAPYEQYV. The chain recombines TRBV2 with TRBJ2-7; 12 bases agree with TRBD1. V lost 8 bases to trimming and J lost 2 bases; unmatched junction nucleotides: 7. The V gene's germline CDR1 is SNHLY and CDR2 FYNNEI. This CDR3 has 15 amino acids.

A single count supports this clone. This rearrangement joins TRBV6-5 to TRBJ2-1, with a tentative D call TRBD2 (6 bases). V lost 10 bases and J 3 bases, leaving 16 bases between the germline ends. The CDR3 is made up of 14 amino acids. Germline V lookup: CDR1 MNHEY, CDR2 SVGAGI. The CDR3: CATINRGNYNEQFF. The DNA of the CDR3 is TGTGCCACCATTAACCGGGGGAACTACAATGAGCAGTTCTTC.

CDR3: CAWSVTGGNTEAFF. The CDR3 nucleotides read TGTGCCTGGAGTGTTACAGGGGGGAACACTGAAGCTTTCTTT. This chain connects TRBV30 to TRBJ1-1; 8 nucleotides agree with TRBD1. This CDR3 region has 14 residues. Germline V lookup: CDR1 GTSNPN, CDR2 SVGIG (reference sequence). Trimming removed 0 bases from V and 1 base from J; junction bases left unmatched: 1.

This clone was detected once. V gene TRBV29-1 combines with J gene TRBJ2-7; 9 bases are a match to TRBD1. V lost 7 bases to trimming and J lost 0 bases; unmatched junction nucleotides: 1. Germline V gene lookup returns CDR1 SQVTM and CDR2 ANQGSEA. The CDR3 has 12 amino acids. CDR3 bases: TGCAGCGGGACAGGGGTCTCCTACGAGCAGTACTTC. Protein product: CSGTGVSYEQYF.

CDR3 sequence reads: CASRGGESGNTIYF. The CDR3, as DNA: TGTGCCAGTCGAGGGGGCGAGTCTGGAAACACCATATATTTT. This rearrangement joins TRBV6-5 to TRBJ1-3, with 7 bases that match TRBD1. V was clipped by 9 bases and J by 1 base; unmatched bases: 6. Germline CDR1 reads MNHEY; CDR2 reads SVGAGI. This CDR3 region has 14 residues.

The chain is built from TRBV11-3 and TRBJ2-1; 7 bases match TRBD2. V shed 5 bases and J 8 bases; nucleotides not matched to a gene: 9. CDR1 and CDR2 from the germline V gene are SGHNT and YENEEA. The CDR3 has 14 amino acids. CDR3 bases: TGTGCCAGCAGCCCCCCGCAGGGAGGGGATGAGCAGTTCTTC. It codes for CASSPPQGGDEQFF.

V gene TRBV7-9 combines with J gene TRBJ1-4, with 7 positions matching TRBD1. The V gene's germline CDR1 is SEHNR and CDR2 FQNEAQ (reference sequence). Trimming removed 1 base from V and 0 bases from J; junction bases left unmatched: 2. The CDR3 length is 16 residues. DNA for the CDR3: TGTGCCAGCAGCTTAGGTCAGGGGGCAACTAATGAAAAACTGTTTTTT. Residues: CASSLGQGATNEKLFF.

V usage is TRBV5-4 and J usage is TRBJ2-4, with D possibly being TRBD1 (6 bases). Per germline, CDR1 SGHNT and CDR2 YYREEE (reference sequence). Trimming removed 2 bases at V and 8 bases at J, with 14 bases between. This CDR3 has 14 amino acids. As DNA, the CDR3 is TGTGCCAGCAGCTTACAGGGAAGATCGGACATTCAGTACTTC. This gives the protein CASSLQGRSDIQYF.

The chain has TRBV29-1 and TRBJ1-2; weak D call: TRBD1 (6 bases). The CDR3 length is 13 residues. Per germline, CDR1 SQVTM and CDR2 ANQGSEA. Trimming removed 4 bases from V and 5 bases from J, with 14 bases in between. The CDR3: CSVVQGFNYGYTF. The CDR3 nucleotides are TGCAGCGTTGTACAGGGTTTTAATTATGGCTACACCTTC.

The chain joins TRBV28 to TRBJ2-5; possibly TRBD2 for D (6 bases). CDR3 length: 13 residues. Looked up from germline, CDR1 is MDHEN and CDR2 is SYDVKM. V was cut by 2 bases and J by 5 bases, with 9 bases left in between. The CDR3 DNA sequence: TGTGCCAGCAGTTTAGCGGGGATCGAGACCCAGTACTTC. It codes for CASSLAGIETQYF.

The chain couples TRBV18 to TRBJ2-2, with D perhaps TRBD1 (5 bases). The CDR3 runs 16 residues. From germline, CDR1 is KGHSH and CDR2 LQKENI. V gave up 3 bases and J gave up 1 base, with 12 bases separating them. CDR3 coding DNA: TGTGCCAGCTCACCGCTGACAGCTCAGAACACCGGGGAGCTGTTTTTT. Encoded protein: CASSPLTAQNTGELFF.

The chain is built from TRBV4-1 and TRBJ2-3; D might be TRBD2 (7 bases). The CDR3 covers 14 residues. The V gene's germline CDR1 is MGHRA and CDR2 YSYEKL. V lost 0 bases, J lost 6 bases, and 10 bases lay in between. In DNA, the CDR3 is TGCGCCAGCAGCCAAGAGCGGGGGCCTGATACGCAGTATTTT. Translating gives CASSQERGPDTQYF.

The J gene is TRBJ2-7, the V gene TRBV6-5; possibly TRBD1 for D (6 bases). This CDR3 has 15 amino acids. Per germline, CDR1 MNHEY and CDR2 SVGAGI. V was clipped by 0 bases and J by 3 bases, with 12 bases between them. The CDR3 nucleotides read TGTGCCAGCAGTTACTCCGGGACACTCAACTACGAGCAGTACTTC. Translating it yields CASSYSGTLNYEQYF.

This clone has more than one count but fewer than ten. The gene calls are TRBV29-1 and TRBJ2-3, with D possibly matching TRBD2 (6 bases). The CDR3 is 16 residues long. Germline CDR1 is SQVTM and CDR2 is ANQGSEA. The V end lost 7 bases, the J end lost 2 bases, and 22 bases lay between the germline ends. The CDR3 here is CSAGGGVIRFTDTQYF. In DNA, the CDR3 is TGCAGCGCTGGAGGAGGGGTAATAAGGTTCACAGATACGCAGTATTTT.

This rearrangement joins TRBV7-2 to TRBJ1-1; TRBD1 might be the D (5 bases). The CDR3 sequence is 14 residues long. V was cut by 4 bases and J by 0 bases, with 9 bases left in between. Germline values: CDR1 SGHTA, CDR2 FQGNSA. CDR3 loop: CASSWAGMNTEAFF. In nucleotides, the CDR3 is TGTGCCAGCAGCTGGGCAGGGATGAACACTGAAGCTTTCTTT.

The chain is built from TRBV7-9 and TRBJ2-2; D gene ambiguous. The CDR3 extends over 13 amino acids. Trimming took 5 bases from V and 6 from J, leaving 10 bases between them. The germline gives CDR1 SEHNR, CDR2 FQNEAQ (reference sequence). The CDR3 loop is CASSPSWPGELFF. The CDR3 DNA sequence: TGTGCCAGCAGCCCCTCGTGGCCCGGGGAGCTGTTTTTT.

The chain's CDR3 is CASSQTGRNEAFF. CDR3 in DNA: TGTGCCAGTAGTCAAACAGGCCGAAATGAAGCTTTCTTT. The genes are TRBV19 and TRBJ1-1; D possibly corresponds to TRBD1 (5 bases). The CDR3 runs to 13 residues. The germline V and J ends were trimmed by 5 bases and 7 bases, with 14 bases remaining between them. Germline V gene data show CDR1 as LNHDA and CDR2 as SQIVND (reference sequence). Variable domain in full (rest from reference TRBV19 and TRBJ1-1): DGGITQSPKYLFRKEGQNVTLSCEQNLNHDAMYWYRQDPGQGLRLIYYSQIVNDFQKGDIAEGYSVSREKKESFPLTVTSAQKNPTAFYLCASSQTGRNEAFFGQGTRLTVV.

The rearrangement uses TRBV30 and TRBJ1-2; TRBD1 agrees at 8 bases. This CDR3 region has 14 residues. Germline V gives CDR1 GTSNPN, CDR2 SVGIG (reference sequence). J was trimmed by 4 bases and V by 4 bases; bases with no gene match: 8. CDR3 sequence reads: CAWNTGGAFYGYTF. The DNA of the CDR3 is TGTGCCTGGAATACAGGGGGGGCCTTCTATGGCTACACCTTC.

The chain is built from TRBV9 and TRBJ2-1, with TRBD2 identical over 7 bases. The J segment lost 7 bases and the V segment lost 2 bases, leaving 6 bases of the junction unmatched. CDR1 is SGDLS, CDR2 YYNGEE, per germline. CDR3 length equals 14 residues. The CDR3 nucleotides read TGTGCCAGCAGCGTTCAGGCCGGGAGGAATGAGCAGTTCTTC. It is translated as CASSVQAGRNEQFF.

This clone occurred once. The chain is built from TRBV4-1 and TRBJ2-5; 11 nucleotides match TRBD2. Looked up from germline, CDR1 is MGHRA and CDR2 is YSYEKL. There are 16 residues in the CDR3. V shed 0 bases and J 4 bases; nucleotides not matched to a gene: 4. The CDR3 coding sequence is TGCGCCAGCAGCCAAGATCTAGCGGGGGGCCGAGAGACCCAGTACTTC. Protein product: CASSQDLAGGRETQYF.

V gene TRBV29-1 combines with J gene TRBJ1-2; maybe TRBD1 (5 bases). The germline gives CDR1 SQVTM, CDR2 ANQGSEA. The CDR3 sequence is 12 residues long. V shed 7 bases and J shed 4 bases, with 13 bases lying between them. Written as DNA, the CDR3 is TGCAGCGCCATCAGGGTGGGCTATGGCTACACCTTC. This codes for CSAIRVGYGYTF.

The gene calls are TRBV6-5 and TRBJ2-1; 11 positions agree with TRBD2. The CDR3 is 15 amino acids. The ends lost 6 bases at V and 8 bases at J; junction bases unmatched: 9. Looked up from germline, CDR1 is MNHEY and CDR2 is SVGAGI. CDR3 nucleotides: TGTGCCAGCAGAGGGGTTAGCGGGGGGGTCGATGAGCAGTTCTTC. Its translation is CASRGVSGGVDEQFF.

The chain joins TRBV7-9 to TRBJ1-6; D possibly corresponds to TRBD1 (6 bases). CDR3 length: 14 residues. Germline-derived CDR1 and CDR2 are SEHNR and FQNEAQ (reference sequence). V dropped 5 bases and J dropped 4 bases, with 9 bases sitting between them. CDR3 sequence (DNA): TGTGCCAGCAGCCTTACAGGGTATAATTCACCCCTCCACTTT. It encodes CASSLTGYNSPLHF.